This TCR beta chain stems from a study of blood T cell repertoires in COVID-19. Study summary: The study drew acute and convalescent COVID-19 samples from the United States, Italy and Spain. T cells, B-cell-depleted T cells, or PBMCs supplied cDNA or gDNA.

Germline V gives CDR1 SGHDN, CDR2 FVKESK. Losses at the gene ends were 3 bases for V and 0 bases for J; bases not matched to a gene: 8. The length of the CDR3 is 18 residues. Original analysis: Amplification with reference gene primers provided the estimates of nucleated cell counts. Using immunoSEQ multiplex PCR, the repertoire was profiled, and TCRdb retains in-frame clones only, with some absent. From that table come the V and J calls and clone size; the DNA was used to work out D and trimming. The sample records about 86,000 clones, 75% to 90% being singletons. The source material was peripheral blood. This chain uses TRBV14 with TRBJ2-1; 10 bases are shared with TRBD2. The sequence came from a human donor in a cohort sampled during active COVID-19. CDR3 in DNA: TGTGCCAGCAGCCACCCCAGCGGGGGGGTTCGCTCCTACAATGAGCAGTTCTTC. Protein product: CASSHPSGGVRSYNEQFF. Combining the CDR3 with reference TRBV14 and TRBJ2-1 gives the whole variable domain EAGVTQFPSHSVIEKGQTVTLRCDPISGHDNLYWYRRVMGKEIKFLLHFVKESKQDESGMPNNRFLAERTGGTYSTLKVQPAELEDSGVYFCASSHPSGGVRSYNEQFFGPGTRLTVL.